This TCR beta chain is from a study of control samples from healthy donors and cancer patients. The germline V and J ends were trimmed by 7 bases and 6 bases, with 19 bases remaining between them. The CDR3 sequence is 15 residues long. The germline V gene has CDR1 LNHDA and CDR2 SQIVND (reference sequence). Here immunoSEQ multiplex PCR was the method, and the copy in TCRdb shows in-frame clones only, minus some. The table has 100,000 to 110,000 clones, approximately 84% seen once. The sequenced sample consisted of blood. The sequence came from a woman aged 45-65 years in good health. The rearrangement links TRBV19 to TRBJ1-5; D gene unclear. CDR3 residues: CASTVSGILSQPQHF. The CDR3 nucleotides are TGTGCCAGTACTGTTTCTGGTATTTTGAGTCAGCCCCAGCATTTT.